This paragraph covers one TCR beta chain sequence. Its antigen is still unknown. This entry belongs to a study of Ad26.COV2.S vaccination and SARS-CoV-2 variants. Across the whole study: Donor participated within the Ad26.COV2.S arm of the COV1001 trial. Once or twice, 56 days apart, Ad26.COV2.S was delivered intramuscularly. Study-level points and caveats: Recipients given vaccine exceeded placebo recipients in spike-specific TCR breadth. In vaccinated individuals, spike-specific CD8+ and CD4+ T cell responses reportedly displayed substantial breadth.

The V segment lost 5 bases and the J segment 9 bases; nucleotides outside the gene matches: 6. CDR3 length: 15 residues. In germline, CDR1 is MRHNA, CDR2 SNTAGT. Libraries were prepared by immunoSEQ multiplex PCR; TCRdb keeps only in-frame clonotypes and omits some of them. There are about 350,000 clones in the sample; 80% to 90% occur only once, and approximately 5% lies in the top ten. Treatment of the sample: 15 to 20 received Ad26.COV2.S at low or high dose, single or two shots; 5 received placebo; per-sample allocation not given. Collection of samples fell on day 63 after the first vaccine or placebo injection.

This receptor was obtained from a person between 18 and 59 years old who received the Ad26.COV2.S COVID-19 vaccine or a placebo. This specimen consisted of peripheral blood, obtained in a trial of Ad26.COV2.S vaccine versus placebo. The chain has TRBV6-4 and TRBJ2-1; 14 nucleotides match TRBD2. The CDR3 protein is CASSPGTSGGGEQFF. CDR3 nucleotide sequence: TGTGCCAGCAGTCCCGGGACTAGCGGGGGCGGTGAGCAGTTCTTC.